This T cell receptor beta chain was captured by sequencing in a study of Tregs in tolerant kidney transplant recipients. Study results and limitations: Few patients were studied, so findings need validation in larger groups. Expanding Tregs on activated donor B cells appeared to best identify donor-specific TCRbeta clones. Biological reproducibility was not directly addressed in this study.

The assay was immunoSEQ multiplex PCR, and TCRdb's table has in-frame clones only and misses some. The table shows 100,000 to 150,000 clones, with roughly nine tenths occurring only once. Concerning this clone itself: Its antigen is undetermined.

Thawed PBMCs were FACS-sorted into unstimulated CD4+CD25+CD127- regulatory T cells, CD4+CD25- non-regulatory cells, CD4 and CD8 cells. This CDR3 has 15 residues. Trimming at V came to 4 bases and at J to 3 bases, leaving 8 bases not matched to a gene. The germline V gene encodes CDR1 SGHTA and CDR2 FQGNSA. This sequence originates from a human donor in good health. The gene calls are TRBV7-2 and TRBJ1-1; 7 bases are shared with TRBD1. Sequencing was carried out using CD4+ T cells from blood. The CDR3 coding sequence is TGTGCCAGCAGCTACACAGGGGTCAGCTACACTGAAGCTTTCTTT. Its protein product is CASSYTGVSYTEAFF.